This paragraph covers one T cell receptor beta chain sequence. Germline V gene lookup returns CDR1 SGHVS and CDR2 FNYEAQ. The CDR3 is made up of 16 amino acids. The ends lost 2 bases at V and 10 bases at J; junction bases unmatched: 8. Generated by immunoSEQ multiplex PCR, the TCRdb table keeps only in-frame clones and is missing some. The data hold about 490,000 clones, with around 80% observed a single time. The record originates from a study of shared clonotypes between healthy human individuals. This receptor was obtained from a woman in her 40s in good health. Some clones in this sample may be carry-over from other donors' samples. The material sequenced was PBMCs. The V and J genes are TRBV7-6 and TRBJ2-7; 16 bases are shared with TRBD2. Here the CDR3 DNA reads TGTGCCAGCAGCTTACGGGAGGGACTAGCGGGAGGGCCACAGTACTTC. This gives the protein CASSLREGLAGGPQYF.